A single sample gave rise to the 20 T cell receptor beta chains below, sequenced in a study of regulatory T cells in long-lasting Graves disease. The time point is: persistent/refractory GD, antithyroid drugs over 5 years with positive TRAb. Extracted PBMC RNA gave rise to the TCR library. Sequencing libraries for TCR beta were prepared with iRepertoire HTBI primers and Arm-PCR of CDR3 regions. TCRdb re-derived calls from the multiplex PCR reads in MiXCR, one entry per CDR3 protein. The data show about 660,000 distinct CDR3 sequences, around 32% seen once. The sample was peripheral blood mononuclear cells (PBMCs), taken when the disease was refractory, from a patient treated with antithyroid drugs. These receptor sequences come from a female donor with Graves disease.

The chain couples TRBV5-1 to TRBJ2-7; 10 bases fit TRBD1. The V segment lost 2 bases and the J segment 5 bases; nucleotides outside the gene matches: 10. This CDR3 has 16 residues. Per the germline V gene, CDR1 is SGHRS and CDR2 is YFSETQ. The CDR3 sequence is CASSFTVETGGHEQYF. The CDR3 DNA reads TGCGCCAGCAGCTTCACGGTAGAGACAGGGGGCCACGAGCAGTACTTC. The complete variable domain, with remaining parts taken from reference TRBV5-1 and TRBJ2-7, reads KAGVTQTPRYLIKTRGQQVTLSCSPISGHRSVSWYQQTPGQGLQFLFEYFSETQRNKGNFPGRFSGRQFSNSRSEMNVSTLELGDSALYLCASSFTVETGGHEQYFGPGTRLTVT.

The table lists this clonotype with a few counts. The chain uses TRBV30 and TRBJ1-1; no definite D call. V was clipped by 3 bases and J by 3 bases, with 14 bases between them. There are 14 residues in the CDR3. From germline, CDR1 is GTSNPN and CDR2 SVGIG (reference sequence). The CDR3 nucleotides read TGTGCCTGGAGAGCCCTCGGATGGTACACTGAAGCTTTCTTT. It translates to CAWRALGWYTEAFF.

DNA of the CDR3: TGTGCCAGCAGTTATCCGACTAGCGGGAGGGCCGGTCGTCGAGAGACCCAGTACTTC. Protein: CASSYPTSGRAGRRETQYF. The chain is built from TRBV6-5 and TRBJ2-5; 14 nucleotides agree with TRBD2. The germline gives CDR1 MNHEY, CDR2 SVGAGI. V lost 3 bases to trimming and J lost 4 bases; unmatched junction nucleotides: 13. The CDR3 spans 19 residues.

The gene calls are TRBV9 and TRBJ2-2, with TRBD1 matching over 9 bases. CDR3 length equals 15 residues. With V trimmed by 4 bases and J by 5 bases, 6 bases remained unmatched. Germline V lookup: CDR1 SGDLS, CDR2 YYNGEE. CDR3 DNA sequence: TGTGCCAGCAGCCCTCGGACAGGGGAAACCGGGGAGCTGTTTTTT. This gives the protein CASSPRTGETGELFF.

At least ten counts were recorded for this clonotype. The chain has TRBV2 and TRBJ1-6; 7 positions agree with TRBD1. V trimming: 3 bases; J trimming: 7 bases; junction bases outside the gene matches: 6. The germline CDR1 and CDR2 sequences are SNHLY and FYNNEI. The CDR3 extends over 15 amino acids. This CDR3 is CASSEKGQTNSPLHF. In DNA, the CDR3 is TGTGCCAGCAGTGAGAAGGGACAGACAAATTCACCCCTCCACTTT.

This clonotype was counted only a few times. The chain joins TRBV3-1 to TRBJ2-5; the D is unclear. The CDR3 loop spans 12 amino acids. The germline V gene has CDR1 LGHDT and CDR2 YNNKEL (reference sequence). V gave up 5 bases and J gave up 2 bases, with 6 bases separating them. This CDR3 reads CASSDMQETQYF. The CDR3, as DNA: TGTGCCAGCAGCGATATGCAAGAGACCCAGTACTTC.

J is TRBJ2-7 and V is TRBV6-2 or TRBV6-3; D is perhaps TRBD2 (6 bases). The CDR3 is 14 amino acids. The ends were cut back, 6 bases at V and 0 bases at J, with 12 bases in the middle. The germline V gene encodes CDR1 MNHEY and CDR2 SVGEGT. CDR3 nucleotide sequence: TGTGCCAGCAGGCGAGCTAGCGACTCCTACGAGCAGTACTTC. It codes for CASRRASDSYEQYF.

The rearrangement links TRBV30 to TRBJ2-4; D ambiguous. Germline V gene lookup returns CDR1 GTSNPN and CDR2 SVGIG (reference sequence). V was trimmed by 1 base and J by 4 bases, leaving 5 bases between them. This CDR3 spans 12 amino acids. CDR3 DNA: TGTGCCTGGAGTGACAGTAAAAACATTCAGTACTTC. Its protein product is CAWSDSKNIQYF.

This clonotype has only a few counts. The V gene is TRBV7-3, the J gene TRBJ2-7; 7 nucleotides line up with TRBD1. CDR3 length: 14 residues. V lost 2 bases, J lost 3 bases, and 4 bases stayed unmatched. CDR1 and CDR2 (germline): SGHTA, FQGTGA. The CDR3 DNA is TGTGCCAGCAGCTTAGGGGACAGAGACTACGAGCAGTACTTC. This sequence encodes CASSLGDRDYEQYF.

Note on this clonotype: A much larger clone differs from this one at a single base, so this may be a read error. This chain connects TRBV11-2 to TRBJ1-2; D is unclear. The CDR3 consists of 14 residues. The V gene's germline CDR1 is SGHAT and CDR2 FQNNGV. The DNA of the CDR3 is TGTGCCAGCAGCCAACAACCGACCGTCTATGACTACACCTTC. This translates into CASSQQPTVYDYTF.

This clonotype came up a few times. The J gene is TRBJ1-2, the V gene TRBV13, with 10 bases fitting TRBD1. Looked up from germline, CDR1 is PRHDT and CDR2 is FYEKMQ (reference sequence). This CDR3 is built from 16 residues. The V gene end was trimmed by 1 base and the J gene end by 4 bases; junction bases not matched to a gene: 6. The CDR3: CASSLEDRGLGYGYTF. The CDR3, as DNA: TGTGCCAGCAGCTTAGAAGACAGGGGGCTAGGCTATGGCTACACCTTC.

V gene TRBV6-2 or TRBV6-3 combines with J gene TRBJ2-5; D is unclear. V was cut by 2 bases and J by 5 bases, with 6 bases left in between. Germline assignment: CDR1 MNHEY and CDR2 SVGEGT. The CDR3 covers 12 residues. The CDR3 sequence is CASSYPPETQYF. The DNA of the CDR3 is TGTGCCAGCAGTTACCCGCCTGAGACCCAGTACTTC.

This chain connects TRBV29-1 to TRBJ2-7; 10 bases map to TRBD2. The germline CDR1 and CDR2 sequences are SQVTM and ANQGSEA. The CDR3 length is 15 residues. The J segment lost 2 bases and the V segment lost 7 bases, leaving 11 bases of the junction unmatched. CDR3 sequence: CSASELAGPTYEQYF. CDR3 DNA sequence: TGCAGCGCTTCAGAACTAGCGGGACCGACCTACGAGCAGTACTTC.

This clonotype was found many times. V gene TRBV29-1 combines with J gene TRBJ1-2; weak D call: TRBD1 (5 bases). Per germline, CDR1 SQVTM and CDR2 ANQGSEA. The ends were cut back, 7 bases at V and 10 bases at J, with 16 bases in the middle. The CDR3 contains 11 residues. The CDR3 DNA reads TGCAGCGGATTCTACGGGGGTCTCTACACCTTC. It yields the protein CSGFYGGLYTF.

V usage is TRBV27 and J usage is TRBJ1-1; tentative D call: TRBD1 (6 bases). V lost 2 bases and J lost 5, with 12 bases in between. CDR3 length: 14 residues. Germline CDR1 reads MNHEY; CDR2 reads SMNVEV (reference sequence). As DNA, the CDR3 is TGTGCCAGCAGTTTACGGGGACACGGGACTGAAGCTTTCTTT. Translation gives CASSLRGHGTEAFF.

The chain joins TRBV9 to TRBJ2-7; D gene ambiguous. Looked up from germline, CDR1 is SGDLS and CDR2 is YYNGEE. CDR3 length: 16 residues. Trimming left V 0 bases short and J 2 bases short, with 15 bases between. Here the CDR3 reads CASSVDERPPPYEQYF. The CDR3 DNA sequence: TGTGCCAGCAGCGTAGATGAGCGACCCCCTCCCTACGAGCAGTACTTC.

Only a few counts were recorded for this clonotype. The chain recombines TRBV11-2 with TRBJ2-2, with D possibly being TRBD1 or TRBD2 (6 bases each). Germline values: CDR1 SGHAT, CDR2 FQNNGV. This CDR3 has 15 residues. V lost 5 bases and J lost 2, with 12 bases in between. CDR3 bases: TGTGCCAGCAGCCCGAGGGGGGCTAACACCGGGGAGCTGTTTTTT. This translates into CASSPRGANTGELFF.

This clonotype was seen a few times. The J gene is TRBJ1-1, the V gene TRBV28, with 7 bases fitting TRBD1. The J segment lost 7 bases and the V segment lost 3 bases, leaving 5 bases of the junction unmatched. Germline CDR1 reads MDHEN; CDR2 reads SYDVKM. This CDR3 is 13 amino acids long. The DNA of the CDR3 is TGTGCCAGCAGTTTTCGCCGGGACAGTGAAGCTTTCTTT. Protein product: CASSFRRDSEAFF.

This clonotype was counted many times. The rearrangement joins TRBV20-1 to TRBJ1-2, with 7 bases identical to TRBD1. CDR3 size: 14 residues. Germline CDR1 and CDR2: DFQATT and SNEGSKA (reference sequence). The V segment lost 1 base and the J segment 4 bases; nucleotides outside the gene matches: 6. CDR3 sequence (DNA): TGCAGTGCTAGAGGGGACAGCAGGCTCTATGGCTACACCTTC. Its protein product is CSARGDSRLYGYTF.

This clonotype was detected only a few times. The chain joins TRBV6-9 to TRBJ1-1, with no clear D. In germline, CDR1 is MNHGY, CDR2 SVAAGI. Deletions cut 4 bases from V and 5 bases from J, with 14 bases between. The CDR3 has 14 residues. The CDR3 sequence is CASSSNDGGTEAFF. CDR3 nucleotide sequence: TGTGCCAGCAGTTCCAACGACGGTGGGACTGAAGCTTTCTTT.